A selection of T cell receptor beta chains follows, all from one sample in a study of T cell changes during pregnancy in multiple sclerosis. Profiled with immunoSEQ multiplex PCR; TCRdb holds only in-frame clones, not every one. The sample contains fewer than 85,000 clones, about 91% of which appear only once. Material: peripheral blood, obtained before pregnancy. The receptors derive from a female donor with multiple sclerosis, enrolled in a pregnancy study. Each CDR3 is given with its conserved first and last residue. A D gene is named only where the DNA matches it firmly. Where a row states a size, it is once, few, many or the class of an expanded clone; other rows omit it.

d_gene	abundance	v_gene	len	j_gene	CDR3nt	CDR3aa
TRBD2	NA	TRBV10-3	13	TRBJ2-5	TGTGCCATCAGTGAGTCGGGGGGGGAGACCCAGTACTTC	CAISESGGETQYF
TRBD2	NA	TRBV7-2	13	TRBJ2-7	TGTGCCAGCAGCCGCACGGGGGGCTACGAGCAGTACTTC	CASSRTGGYEQYF
TRBD2	NA	TRBV5-4	17	TRBJ2-1	TGTGCCAGCAGCGGTGGGCTAGCGGGGGGGCAAGGGGATGAGCAGTTCTTC	CASSGGLAGGQGDEQFF
TRBD2	NA	TRBV2	15	TRBJ2-5	TGTGCCAGCAGTGCCGGGGAACTAGCGGAGGAGACCCAGTACTTC	CASSAGELAEETQYF
NA	NA	TRBV2	15	TRBJ2-7	TGTGCCAGCAGTGAAGCTCGCGGGGGCGACTACGAGCAGTACTTC	CASSEARGGDYEQYF
NA	NA	TRBV7-2	12	TRBJ1-2	TGTGCCAGCAGCTCGCAGGGCTATGGCTACACCTTC	CASSSQGYGYTF
NA	NA	TRBV11-1	14	TRBJ1-6	TGTGCCAGCAGCTTAGAAGGAGAAAATTCACCCCTCCACTTT	CASSLEGENSPLHF
NA	NA	TRBV5-1	17	TRBJ2-3	TGCGCCAGCAGCTCAAGCATGAGCGGGTACAGCACAGATACGCAGTATTTT	CASSSSMSGYSTDTQYF
NA	NA	TRBV2	14	TRBJ1-2	TGTGCCAGCAGTGTGGGGACTCTTAACTATGGCTACACCTTC	CASSVGTLNYGYTF
NA	NA	TRBV28	12	TRBJ1-2	TGTGCCAGCAGTTTACAGGGGTGGGGCTACACCTTC	CASSLQGWGYTF
NA	NA	TRBV19	17	TRBJ1-6	TGTGCCAGTAGTGCCGCCAGGGCGAAACTCTATAATTCACCCCTCCACTTT	CASSAARAKLYNSPLHF
NA	once	TRBV5-1	15	TRBJ1-1	TGCGCCAGCAGCTTGCGGGGTTCAGGGAACACTGAAGCTTTCTTT	CASSLRGSGNTEAFF
TRBD2	NA	TRBV7-8	15	TRBJ2-3	TGTGCCAGCAGCTTAACAGCGGGGTGGGCAGATACGCAGTATTTT	CASSLTAGWADTQYF
NA	NA	TRBV5-6	16	TRBJ2-2	TGTGCCAGCAGCCGGGGTCGGCTAGCGAGTTCCGGGGAGCTGTTTTTT	CASSRGRLASSGELFF
TRBD1	NA	TRBV5-6	17	TRBJ2-2	TGTGCCAGCGGCCGGGACAGGGGATTTCGTTACACCGGGGAGCTGTTTTTT	CASGRDRGFRYTGELFF
NA	NA	TRBV19	14	TRBJ1-2	TGTGCCAGTGGAGCCGGACAGCCTAACTATGGCTACACCTTC	CASGAGQPNYGYTF
TRBD1	NA	TRBV7-2	15	TRBJ1-1	TGTGCCAGCAGCCCTTGGACAGGGGGAGGGACTGAAGCTTTCTTT	CASSPWTGGGTEAFF
NA	NA	TRBV30	14	TRBJ1-3	TGTGCCTGGAGTACGGGGTCCTCTGGAAACACCATATATTTT	CAWSTGSSGNTIYF
NA	once	TRBV7-2	12	TRBJ1-6	TGTGCCAGCAGCCCCGGGGATTCACCCCTCCACTTT	CASSPGDSPLHF
NA	NA	TRBV7-8	12	TRBJ2-1	TGTGCCAGCGGGCCACAGGTGGATGAGCAGTTCTTC	CASGPQVDEQFF
NA	NA	TRBV7-2	17	TRBJ1-2	TGTGCCAGCAGCTTAGGACCCTACGCGGGGGGCGCGGGTGGCTACACCTTC	CASSLGPYAGGAGGYTF
TRBD1	NA	TRBV2	12	TRBJ1-4	TGTGCCAGCAGACAGGGGCAAGAAAAACTGTTTTTT	CASRQGQEKLFF
NA	NA	TRBV11-3	14	TRBJ2-7	TGTGCCAGCAGCTTAGGAGGGAATTTTGACGAGCAGTACTTC	CASSLGGNFDEQYF
TRBD1	NA	TRBV28	17	TRBJ2-7	TGTGCCAGCAGTTTATCCCCCGGGACAGGGAGCTCCTACGAGCAGTACTTC	CASSLSPGTGSSYEQYF
NA	NA	TRBV30	11	TRBJ2-7	TGTGCCTGGAACAGGGCCGACGAGCAGTACTTC	CAWNRADEQYF
NA	NA	TRBV9	14	TRBJ2-7	TGTGCCAGCAGCCCCAGACAGGAGGATTACGAGCAGTACTTC	CASSPRQEDYEQYF
NA	NA	TRBV6-1	12	TRBJ2-7	TGTGCCAGCCTTTCGGTAGGGGACGAGCAGTACTTC	CASLSVGDEQYF
NA	NA	TRBV5-1	13	TRBJ1-1	TGCGCCAGCTCCATAAACAGGGTCGCTGAAGCTTTCTTT	CASSINRVAEAFF
NA	NA	TRBV5-4	13	TRBJ1-1	TGTGCCAGCAGCTTGCATCCGAACACTGAAGCTTTCTTT	CASSLHPNTEAFF
NA	NA	TRBV9	13	TRBJ1-2	TGTGCCACGGGAGGGGGGGGTAACTATGGCTACACCTTC	CATGGGGNYGYTF
NA	once	TRBV5-6	15	TRBJ1-5	TGTGCCAGCAGCTGGGGGGGGACGGGGAATCAGCCCCAGCATTTT	CASSWGGTGNQPQHF
TRBD2	NA	TRBV6-5	14	TRBJ2-7	TGTGCCAGCACTGTACTAGCGGGGGGGCTGGAGCAGTACTTC	CASTVLAGGLEQYF
TRBD1	NA	TRBV28	15	TRBJ1-5	TGTGCCAGCAGTCCCTGGGACAGGGACAATCAGCCCCAGCATTTT	CASSPWDRDNQPQHF
NA	NA	TRBV2	13	TRBJ1-5	TGTGCCAGCACGGGAACGGCGGCACAGCCCCAGCATTTT	CASTGTAAQPQHF
TRBD1	NA	TRBV6-6	14	TRBJ1-1	TGTGCCAGCAGCTCCACCCCAGGGGGCGTGAGAGCTTTCTTT	CASSSTPGGVRAFF
TRBD2	NA	TRBV4-2	15	TRBJ2-1	TGTGCCAGCAGCGTATCTCTAACGGGGGGTGGTGAGCAGTTCTTC	CASSVSLTGGGEQFF
NA	NA	TRBV30	13	TRBJ2-5	TGTGCCTGGAGTGCCGCGCTCCAAGAGACCCAGTACTTC	CAWSAALQETQYF
TRBD1	NA	TRBV30	14	TRBJ1-1	TGTGCCTGGACCCGGGACAGGACTTACACTGAAGCTTTCTTT	CAWTRDRTYTEAFF
NA	NA	TRBV19	16	TRBJ2-7	TGTGCCAGTAGTCCCCCAGGGGCTAGCGGATCCTACGAGCAGTACTTC	CASSPPGASGSYEQYF
NA	NA	TRBV7-3	14	TRBJ1-1	TGTGCCAGCAGTTACACCCACGGGAGCACTGAAGCTTTCTTT	CASSYTHGSTEAFF
NA	NA	TRBV28	12	TRBJ1-3	TGTGCCAGCAGTTTACTCCGGGACACCATATATTTT	CASSLLRDTIYF
NA	NA	TRBV11-2	16	TRBJ1-3	TGTGCCAGCAGCTTAGATCCCCAGGGGAAAGGAAACACCATATATTTT	CASSLDPQGKGNTIYF
TRBD1	NA	TRBV15	15	TRBJ2-1	TGTGCCACCAGCAGGGGGACAGTCTCCTACAATGAGCAGTTCTTC	CATSRGTVSYNEQFF
TRBD1	NA	TRBV2	13	TRBJ1-2	TGTGCCAGCGGACAGGGTTTGATTTCTGGCTACACCTTC	CASGQGLISGYTF